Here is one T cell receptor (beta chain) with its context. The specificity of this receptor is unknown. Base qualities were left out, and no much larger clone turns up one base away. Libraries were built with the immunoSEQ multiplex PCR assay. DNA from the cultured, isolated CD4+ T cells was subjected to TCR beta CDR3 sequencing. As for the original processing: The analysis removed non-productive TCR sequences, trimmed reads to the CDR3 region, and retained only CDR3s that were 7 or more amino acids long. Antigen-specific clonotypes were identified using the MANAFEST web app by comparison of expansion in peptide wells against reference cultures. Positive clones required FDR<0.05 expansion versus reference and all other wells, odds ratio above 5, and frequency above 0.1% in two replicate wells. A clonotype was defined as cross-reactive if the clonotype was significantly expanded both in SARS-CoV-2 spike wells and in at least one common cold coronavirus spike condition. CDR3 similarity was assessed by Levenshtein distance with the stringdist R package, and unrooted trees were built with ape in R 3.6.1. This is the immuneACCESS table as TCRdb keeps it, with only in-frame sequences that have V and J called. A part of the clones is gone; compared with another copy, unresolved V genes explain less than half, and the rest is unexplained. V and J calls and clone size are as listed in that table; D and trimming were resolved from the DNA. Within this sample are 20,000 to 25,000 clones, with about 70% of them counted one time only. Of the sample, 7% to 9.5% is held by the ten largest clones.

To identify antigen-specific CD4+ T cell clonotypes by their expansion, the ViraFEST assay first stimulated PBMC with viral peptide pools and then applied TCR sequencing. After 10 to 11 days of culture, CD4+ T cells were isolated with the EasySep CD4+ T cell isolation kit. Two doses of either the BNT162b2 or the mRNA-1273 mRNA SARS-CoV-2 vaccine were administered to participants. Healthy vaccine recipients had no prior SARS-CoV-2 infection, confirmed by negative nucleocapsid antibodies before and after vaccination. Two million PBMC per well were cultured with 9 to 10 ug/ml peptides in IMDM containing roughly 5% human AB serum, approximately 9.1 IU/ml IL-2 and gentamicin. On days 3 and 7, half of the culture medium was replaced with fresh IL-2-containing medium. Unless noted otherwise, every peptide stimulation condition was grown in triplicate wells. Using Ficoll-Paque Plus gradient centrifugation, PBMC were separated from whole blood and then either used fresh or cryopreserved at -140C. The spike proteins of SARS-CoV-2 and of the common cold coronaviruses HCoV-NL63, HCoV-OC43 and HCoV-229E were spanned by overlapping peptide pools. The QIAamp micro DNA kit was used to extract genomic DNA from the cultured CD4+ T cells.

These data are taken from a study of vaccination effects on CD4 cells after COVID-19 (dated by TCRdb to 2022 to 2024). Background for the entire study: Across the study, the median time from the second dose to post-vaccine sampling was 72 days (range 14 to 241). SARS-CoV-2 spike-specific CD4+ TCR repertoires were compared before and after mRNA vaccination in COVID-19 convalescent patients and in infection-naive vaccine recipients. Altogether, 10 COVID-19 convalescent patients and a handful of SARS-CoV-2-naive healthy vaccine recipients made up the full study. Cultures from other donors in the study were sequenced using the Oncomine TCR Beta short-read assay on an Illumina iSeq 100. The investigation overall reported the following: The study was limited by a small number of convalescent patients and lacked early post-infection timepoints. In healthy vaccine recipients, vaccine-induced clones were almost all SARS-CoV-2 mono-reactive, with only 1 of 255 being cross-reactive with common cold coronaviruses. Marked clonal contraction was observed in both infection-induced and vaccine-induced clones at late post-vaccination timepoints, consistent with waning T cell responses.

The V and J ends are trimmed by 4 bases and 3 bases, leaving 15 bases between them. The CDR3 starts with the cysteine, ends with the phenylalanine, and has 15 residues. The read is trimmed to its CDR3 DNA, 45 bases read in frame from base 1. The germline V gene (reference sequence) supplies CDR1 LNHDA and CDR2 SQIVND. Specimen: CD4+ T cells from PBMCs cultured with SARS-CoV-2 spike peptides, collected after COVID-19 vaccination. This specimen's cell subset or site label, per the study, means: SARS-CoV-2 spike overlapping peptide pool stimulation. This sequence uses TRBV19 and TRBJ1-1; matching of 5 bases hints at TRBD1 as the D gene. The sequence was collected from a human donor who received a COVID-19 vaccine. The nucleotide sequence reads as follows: TGTGCCAGTAGTAGCCTTGGGGCGGGGGACACTGAAGCTTTCTTT. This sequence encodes CASSSLGAGDTEAFF.